This T cell receptor (beta chain) appears in the sequencing data of a study of regulatory T cells in long-lasting Graves disease. The CDR3 is 19 residues long. V was pared by 5 bases and J by 3 bases, with 21 bases of the junction left unmatched. CDR1 and CDR2 (germline): DFQATT, SNEGSKA (reference sequence). Libraries of TCR beta came from iRepertoire HTBI primers plus Arm-PCR of CDR3 regions. One entry per CDR3 protein results from TCRdb running MiXCR on the multiplex PCR reads. The sample gives a few hundred thousand distinct CDR3 sequences, about 14% of which show up once; under 10% is in the top ten. This clonotype was seen at least ten times. Its antigen remains unknown. Study-wide findings and caveats: Persistent patients shared more public clonotypes (over 2,500) than new patients (approximately 1,000).

Time point defined: newly diagnosed GD, antithyroid drugs for less than 3 months. RNA extracted from PBMCs served as the sequencing template. This sample also appeared in a second study, on T cells in Graves' hyperthyroidism and ophthalmopathy. That source reports: Hyperthyroidism patients were newly diagnosed, had disease duration under 2 months, and were aged 18 to 65 years. TCR CDR3 underwent first-round RT-PCR with the HTBI primer set. Blood also showed most of the thyroid clonotypes that were expanded above 0.001.

The specimen comprised peripheral blood mononuclear cells (PBMCs), sampled at new diagnosis, from a patient treated with antithyroid drugs. The chain carries TRBV20-1 and TRBJ2-7; TRBD2 aligns across 11 bases. This receptor was taken from a man aged 25 to 45 with Graves disease. The CDR3 reads CSAPNVGTGTSGNLYEQYF. The CDR3 coding sequence is TGCAGTGCTCCAAACGTCGGGACAGGGACTAGCGGAAATCTCTACGAGCAGTACTTC.